The source of this T cell receptor (beta chain) is a study of beta chain features in type 1 diabetes. The overall study: Sorted cells examined across all samples numbered 85 million to 130 million. Regarding the study as a whole: Sampled from patients, naive, central memory and Treg TCRB repertoires appeared more similar than those sampled from healthy donors.

The CDR3 covers 15 residues. CDR1 is SNHLY, CDR2 FYNNEI, per germline. Trimming cost V 0 bases and J 2 bases, with 10 bases left between them. Roughly 100 mL of blood, on average, came from one heparinised draw per donor. Isolation of CD4+ naive, central memory, regulatory and stem cell-like memory cells was achieved by sorting via CD45RO/CCR7/CD25/CD127/CD95/CD27. This clone was found a few times. The antigen remains undetermined. Expressed TCRB transcripts were sequenced because the entire RNA isolate underwent reverse transcription. Data came from immunoSEQ multiplex PCR; TCRdb stores just in-frame clones and leaves some out. This table has 130,000 to 150,000 clones, less than 8.5% appearing once.

The TCR was taken from a woman aged 25 to 39 in good health. The specimen was central memory CD4+ T cells from blood. The rearrangement links TRBV2 to TRBJ2-5, with a weak D call TRBD2 (6 bases). For the CDR3, the DNA is TGTGCCAGCAGTGAAGCGCTTGGGGGGCAAGAGACCCAGTACTTC. As protein: CASSEALGGQETQYF.